This is a list of T cell receptor beta chains from one sample in a study of OX40 agonist ivuxolimab in advanced cancers. Repertoires were generated with immunoSEQ multiplex PCR, while TCRdb's copy carries only in-frame clones and drops some. The sample contains some 64,000 clones, under 95% of which appear only once. This material consisted of CD4+ or CD8+ T cells sorted from blood, taken in a trial of the OX40 agonist ivuxolimab. These receptors were obtained from an adult with an advanced solid tumor such as melanoma, head and neck, liver or kidney cancer. CDR3s include the opening cysteine and the closing phenylalanine or tryptophan. D genes are given only for firm matches. Some rows mark clone size as missing; the rest say once, few, many or name a class of expanded clone.

V gene	clone size	D gene	J gene	CDR3 protein	CDR3 DNA
TRBV5-4	-	-	TRBJ2-2	CASSLWDPSKGELFF	TGTGCCAGCAGCTTGTGGGACCCCTCCAAAGGGGAGCTGTTTTTT
TRBV7-9	-	TRBD2	TRBJ2-5	CASSSQTSGRETQYF	TGTGCCAGCAGCTCCCAGACTAGCGGGAGGGAGACCCAGTACTTC
TRBV11-3	-	-	TRBJ2-1	CASSSRLGMYNEQFF	TGTGCCAGCAGCTCACGTCTCGGGATGTACAATGAGCAGTTCTTC
TRBV29-1	-	-	TRBJ1-1	CSVERLLNTEAFF	TGCAGCGTTGAACGGTTGCTGAACACTGAAGCTTTCTTT
TRBV6-5	-	-	TRBJ1-5	CAIRRDGNQPQHF	TGTGCCATAAGGCGGGATGGAAATCAGCCCCAGCATTTT
TRBV18	-	TRBD1	TRBJ2-1	CASSPPGAGGGGEQFF	TGTGCCAGCTCACCACCGGGAGCAGGGGGTGGAGGTGAGCAGTTCTTC
TRBV9	-	-	TRBJ1-1	CASSVGWLQGTEAFF	TGTGCCAGCAGCGTAGGATGGCTTCAAGGGACTGAAGCTTTCTTT
TRBV19	-	TRBD2	TRBJ2-7	CASSTSGGSYEQYF	TGTGCCAGTAGTACTAGCGGGGGATCCTACGAGCAGTACTTC
TRBV9	-	-	TRBJ2-7	CASSVGMNHEQYF	TGTGCCAGCAGTGTTGGAATGAACCACGAGCAGTACTTC
TRBV5-4	-	-	TRBJ2-1	CASSLRGGTYNEQFF	TGTGCCAGCAGCTTGAGAGGCGGGACCTACAATGAGCAGTTCTTC
TRBV7-9	-	TRBD2	TRBJ2-1	CASSLVLAGNNEQFF	TGTGCCAGCAGCTTAGTACTAGCGGGAAACAATGAGCAGTTCTTC
TRBV7-2	-	TRBD1	TRBJ2-5	CASSMDRGRGTQYF	TGTGCCAGCAGCATGGACAGGGGGCGTGGGACCCAGTACTTC
TRBV11-2	-	TRBD1	TRBJ2-7	CASSQQGSYEQYF	TGTGCCAGCAGCCAACAGGGGTCCTACGAGCAGTACTTC
TRBV5-1	-	TRBD1	TRBJ1-1	CASSRDRASYTEAFF	TGCGCCAGCAGTAGGGACAGGGCATCTTACACTGAAGCTTTCTTT
TRBV9	-	TRBD1	TRBJ2-7	CASSVGSGTAVSYEQYF	TGTGCCAGCAGCGTAGGGTCTGGGACAGCCGTCTCCTACGAGCAGTACTTC
TRBV4-1	once	TRBD1	TRBJ1-4	CASSQGGQKNEKLFF	TGCGCCAGCAGCCAAGGGGGACAGAAAAATGAAAAACTGTTTTTT
TRBV10-3	-	TRBD1	TRBJ1-2	CAISAGPGQGGYGYTF	TGTGCCATCAGTGCCGGGCCGGGACAGGGGGGCTATGGCTACACCTTC
TRBV11-2	-	-	TRBJ1-6	CASSPRPGGSSYNSPLHF	TGTGCCAGCAGCCCTCGCCCCGGGGGAAGCTCCTATAATTCACCCCTCCACTTT
TRBV27	-	TRBD1	TRBJ1-2	CASSWTGRNGYTF	TGTGCCAGCAGTTGGACAGGGCGGAATGGCTACACCTTC
TRBV5-1	-	TRBD1	TRBJ2-5	CASSLTGGGQETQYF	TGCGCCAGCAGCTTGACAGGGGGCGGCCAAGAGACCCAGTACTTC
TRBV19	-	TRBD2	TRBJ2-2	CASTKGRGSDFF	TGTGCCAGTACCAAGGGGAGGGGTTCGGATTTTTTT
TRBV18	-	TRBD1	TRBJ1-1	CASVSPPGTGMNTEAFF	TGTGCCAGCGTTTCCCCCCCCGGGACAGGAATGAACACTGAAGCTTTCTTT
TRBV5-4	-	TRBD1	TRBJ1-1	CASSIRQGWDTEAFF	TGTGCCAGCAGCATCCGACAGGGATGGGACACTGAAGCTTTCTTT
TRBV6-1	-	-	TRBJ1-1	CASSEAVVGLGFF	TGTGCCAGCAGTGAAGCGGTGGTCGGGCTGGGTTTCTTT
TRBV14	once	TRBD1	TRBJ1-2	CASRQGQGGGYTF	TGTGCCAGCAGGCAGGGACAGGGCGGTGGCTACACCTTC
TRBV28	once	-	TRBJ1-2	CASRVEFTGGYTF	TGTGCCAGCAGGGTAGAGTTTACAGGCGGCTACACCTTC
TRBV6-1	-	TRBD2	TRBJ2-3	CASSDRGRPSTDTQYF	TGTGCCAGCAGTGATCGCGGGAGGCCGAGCACAGATACGCAGTATTTT
TRBV21-1	once	-	TRBJ1-4	CASSKVGWTGRGATNEKLFF	TGTGCCAGCAGCAAAGTAGGGTGGACAGGGAGAGGGGCAACTAATGAAAAACTGTTTTTT
TRBV11-2	-	-	TRBJ2-3	CASSLAVLSTDTQYF	TGTGCCAGCAGCTTAGCTGTCCTCAGCACAGATACGCAGTATTTT